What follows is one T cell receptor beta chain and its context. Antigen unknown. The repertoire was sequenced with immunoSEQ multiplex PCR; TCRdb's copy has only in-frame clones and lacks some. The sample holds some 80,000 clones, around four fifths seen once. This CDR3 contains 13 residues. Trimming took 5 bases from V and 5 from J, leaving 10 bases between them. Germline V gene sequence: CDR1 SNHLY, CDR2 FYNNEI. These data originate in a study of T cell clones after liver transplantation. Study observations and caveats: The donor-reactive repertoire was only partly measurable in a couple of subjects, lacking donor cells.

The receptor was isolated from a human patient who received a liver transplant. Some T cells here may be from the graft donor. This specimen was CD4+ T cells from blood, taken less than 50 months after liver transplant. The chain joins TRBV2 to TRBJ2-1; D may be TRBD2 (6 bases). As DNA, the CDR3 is TGTGCCAGCAGTTTGGACTATAACAATGAGCAGTTCTTC. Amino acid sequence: CASSLDYNNEQFF. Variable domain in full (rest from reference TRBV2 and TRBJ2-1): EPEVTQTPSHQVTQMGQEVILRCVPISNHLYFYWYRQILGQKVEFLVSFYNNEISEKSEIFDDQFSVERPDGSNFTLKIRSTKLEDSAMYFCASSLDYNNEQFFGPGTRLTVL.